This paragraph covers one T cell receptor (beta chain) sequence. The antigen remains undetermined. Via MiXCR, TCRdb re-called the multiplex PCR reads, giving one row per CDR3 protein. Of 190,000 or so distinct CDR3 sequences in the sample, about 32% were seen once. Germline V lookup: CDR1 WNHNN, CDR2 SYGVQD (reference sequence). Unmatched junction bases numbered 10, after V lost 6 bases and J lost 5 bases. The length of the CDR3 is 14 residues. Breast cancer patients provided tissue from their axillary draining lymph nodes. This sample was taken from a study of breast tumors, draining lymph nodes, adjacent tissues. General study findings and limits: Tumor repertoires ranked between lymph nodes and nontumor tissue in diversity, with V and J gene preferences. The data were judged consistent with most tumor T cells coming from lymph node and expanding in tumor. Data only fit, rather than demonstrated, lymph node origin of most tumor T cells. Luminal-like breast cancer showed significantly greater tumor-nontumor repertoire similarity than basal-like breast cancer did.

Sample: axillary lymph node tissue. The receptor was derived from a female donor with breast cancer. Some clones in this sample may be carry-over from other donors' samples. The chain combines TRBV10-1 with TRBJ2-7; 7 bases are a match to TRBD2. The CDR3 is CASSGPGRDDEQYF. DNA for the CDR3: TGCGCCAGCAGCGGACCGGGGAGGGATGACGAGCAGTACTTC.